This passage covers 17 T cell receptor beta chains from one sample sequenced in a study of T cell responses to AZD1222 COVID-19 vaccine. Sequencing was performed with immunoSEQ multiplex PCR; in TCRdb, only in-frame clones are kept and a portion is missing. Of about 180,000 clones in the sample, 80% to 95% were seen once. This sample comprised peripheral blood, obtained 28 days after the second dose of the MenACWY control vaccine. Receptors originate from an adult who received the MenACWY meningococcal vaccine as a control.

The CDR3 bases are TGTGCCTGGGCCCTAGCGGGGATACCTACGGATACGCAGTATTTT. Translation gives CAWALAGIPTDTQYF. The V gene is TRBV30, the J gene TRBJ2-3; 9 bases align to TRBD2. This CDR3 spans 15 amino acids. The germline CDR1 and CDR2 sequences are GTSNPN and SVGIG (reference sequence). V was pared by 5 bases and J by 6 bases, with 12 bases of the junction left unmatched.

The gene calls are TRBV5-4 and TRBJ1-2; 10 nucleotides align to TRBD1. The V segment lost 5 bases and the J segment 4 bases; nucleotides outside the gene matches: 8. CDR1 SGHNT and CDR2 YYREEE come from the germline V gene (reference sequence). The CDR3 has 15 amino acids. CDR3 bases: TGTGCCAGCAGAACGGGACAGGGGACAATCTATGGCTACACCTTC. It is translated as CASRTGQGTIYGYTF.

CDR3 region: CASSQQGAGELFF. DNA for the CDR3: TGTGCCAGCAGTCAACAGGGGGCCGGGGAGCTGTTTTTT. This chain uses TRBV28 with TRBJ2-2; TRBD1 aligns across 8 bases. Germline CDR1 reads MDHEN; CDR2 reads SYDVKM. The CDR3 consists of 13 residues. V was pared by 5 bases and J by 6 bases, with 2 bases of the junction left unmatched.

The gene calls are TRBV18 and TRBJ1-6; TRBD1 agrees at 10 bases. The length of the CDR3 is 15 residues. The junction had 6 bases not matched to a gene; V was cut back by 3 bases and J by 10 bases. Germline V gene data show CDR1 as KGHSH and CDR2 as LQKENI. The CDR3 loop reads CASSPSGTGDSPLHF. CDR3 sequence (DNA): TGTGCCAGCTCACCGTCCGGGACAGGGGACTCACCCCTCCACTTT.

The gene calls are TRBV6-1 and TRBJ1-2, with D unresolved. V was cut by 2 bases and J by 4 bases, with 11 bases left in between. The CDR3 runs 14 residues. The germline V gene has CDR1 MNHNS and CDR2 SASEGT. The CDR3 nucleotides are TGTGCCAGCAGTGAACAATCGGTCGTCTATGGCTACACCTTC. Amino acid sequence: CASSEQSVVYGYTF.

The chain carries TRBV6-6 and TRBJ1-2, with TRBD1 matching 9 bases. V trimming: 6 bases; J trimming: 4 bases; junction bases outside the gene matches: 12. The CDR3 covers 16 residues. CDR1 and CDR2 from the germline V gene are MNHNY and SVGAGI (reference sequence). The DNA of the CDR3 is TGTGCCAGCAGGCTCCAGTTACTGGGACAGGGCTATGGCTACACCTTC. Protein sequence: CASRLQLLGQGYGYTF.

The chain couples TRBV27 to TRBJ2-7; 7 bases are shared with TRBD2. This CDR3 is 17 amino acids long. The trim removed 4 bases at V and 3 bases at J, leaving 15 bases unmatched. Germline V gene sequence: CDR1 MNHEY, CDR2 SMNVEV (reference sequence). CDR3 sequence (DNA): TGTGCCAGCAGTTCCCACCCCAGAAGCGGGGTTTTCTACGAGCAGTACTTC. It codes for CASSSHPRSGVFYEQYF.

CDR3 coding DNA: TGTGCCAGCAGCCCCTCCTCCTTGAACACTGAAGCTTTCTTT. Translated: CASSPSSLNTEAFF. This chain uses TRBV7-9 with TRBJ1-1; D not certain. Germline V gene sequence: CDR1 SEHNR, CDR2 FQNEAQ (reference sequence). This CDR3 spans 14 amino acids. With 5 bases removed from V and 0 bases from J, the gap between germline ends came to 10 bases.

The V gene is TRBV19, the J gene TRBJ1-1, with 7 bases identical to TRBD1. There are 16 residues in the CDR3. Germline trimming cut 5 bases from V and 1 base from J; bases unmatched to any gene: 10. Germline loops: CDR1 LNHDA, CDR2 SQIVND (reference sequence). Here the CDR3 DNA reads TGTGCCAGTAGTGCGGGACAGAGATTTAAGAACACTGAAGCTTTCTTT. Its translation is CASSAGQRFKNTEAFF.

This chain joins TRBV27 and TRBJ1-6, with 11 nucleotides matching TRBD1. V lost 7 bases to trimming and J lost 9 bases; unmatched junction nucleotides: 8. Per the germline V gene, CDR1 is MNHEY and CDR2 is SMNVEV (reference sequence). The CDR3 loop spans 15 amino acids. The CDR3: CASNALGTGGSPLHF. CDR3 nucleotide sequence: TGTGCCAGCAACGCACTGGGGACAGGGGGTTCACCCCTCCACTTT.

The chain recombines TRBV12-3 or TRBV12-4 with TRBJ2-2; D call uncertain. This CDR3 region has 13 residues. V gave up 7 bases and J gave up 0 bases, with 6 bases separating them. This chain's CDR3 is CASTTSNTGELFF. CDR3 sequence (DNA): TGTGCCAGCACCACCTCGAACACCGGGGAGCTGTTTTTT.

The rearrangement joins TRBV7-2 to TRBJ2-7, with a possible D match to TRBD1 (6 bases). This CDR3 has 13 amino acids. Germline CDR1 SGHTA, CDR2 FQGNSA. V dropped 5 bases and J dropped 6 bases, with 14 bases sitting between them. DNA of the CDR3: TGTGCCAGCAGCACAGGGCCCGAGGGCGAGCAGTACTTC. Translated, it gives CASSTGPEGEQYF.

This sequence joins TRBV18 and TRBJ2-7, with 8 bases matching TRBD1. Germline CDR1 reads KGHSH; CDR2 reads LQKENI. V trimming: 6 bases; J trimming: 6 bases; junction bases outside the gene matches: 7. The CDR3 spans 13 residues. This CDR3 is CASSPDRVGEQYF. The DNA of the CDR3 is TGTGCCAGCTCGCCGGACAGGGTCGGCGAGCAGTACTTC.

Concerning this clone itself: The same CDR3 arises from other DNA sequences in this sample as well. The chain links TRBV7-9 to TRBJ1-3, with a tentative D call TRBD1 (6 bases). The V end was cut by 0 bases, the J end by 0 bases, with 6 bases between. Germline CDR1 is SEHNR and CDR2 is FQNEAQ (reference sequence). The CDR3 extends over 15 amino acids. The CDR3 sequence: CASSLAGGSGNTIYF. In DNA, the CDR3 is TGTGCCAGCAGCTTAGCAGGGGGCTCTGGAAACACCATATATTTT.

The chain carries TRBV7-2 and TRBJ2-7; D ambiguous. V dropped 4 bases and J dropped 0 bases, with 13 bases sitting between them. This CDR3 comprises 15 residues. Germline-derived CDR1 and CDR2 are SGHTA and FQGNSA. CDR3 nucleotide sequence: TGTGCCAGCAGCTCAGCCGGCGGCGCCTCCTACGAGCAGTACTTC. Its translation is CASSSAGGASYEQYF.

This rearrangement joins TRBV7-2 to TRBJ1-1; no clear D gene. With 1 base removed from V and 0 bases from J, the gap between germline ends came to 9 bases. The germline CDR1 and CDR2 sequences are SGHTA and FQGNSA. CDR3 length: 15 residues. The CDR3 protein is CASSLGSVMNTEAFF. As DNA, the CDR3 is TGTGCCAGCAGCTTAGGGTCAGTAATGAACACTGAAGCTTTCTTT. Complete variable domain (other parts from reference TRBV7-2 and TRBJ1-1): GAGVSQSPSNKVTEKGKDVELRCDPISGHTALYWYRQSLGQGLEFLIYFQGNSAPDKSGLPSDRFSAERTGGSVSTLTIQRTQQEDSAVYLCASSLGSVMNTEAFFGQGTRLTVV.

The chain couples TRBV18 to TRBJ1-1, with 10 bases aligning to TRBD1. Per germline, CDR1 KGHSH and CDR2 LQKENI. Trimming removed 4 bases from V and 3 bases from J; junction bases left unmatched: 8. The CDR3 consists of 16 residues. The CDR3: CASSHSAGQGYTEAFF. CDR3 in DNA: TGTGCCAGCTCACACAGTGCGGGACAGGGGTACACTGAAGCTTTCTTT.